This section outlines one TCR beta chain sequence together with its context. Source study methods: Counts of nucleated cells, estimated from reference gene primer amplification, were obtained. The repertoire was sequenced with immunoSEQ multiplex PCR; TCRdb's copy has only in-frame clones and lacks some. V, J and clone size reflect that table, while D and trimming were determined from the DNA. Seen here are about 96,000 clones, roughly 80% observed once, and the top ten hold roughly 17%. The sample comes from a study of blood T cell repertoires in COVID-19. Study in general: COVID-19 samples collected from the United States, Italy and Spain covered acute and convalescent phases. The analysed material was cDNA or gDNA that came from T cells, B-cell-depleted T cells, or PBMCs.

Germline V gives CDR1 SGHNT, CDR2 YYREEE (reference sequence). V was shortened by 0 bases and J by 2 bases, with 5 bases between the two germline ends. This CDR3 comprises 13 residues. Material for sequencing was peripheral blood. V usage is TRBV5-4 and J usage is TRBJ2-5; no firm D call. The sequence was collected from a woman in her sixties with acute or convalescent COVID-19. The CDR3 sequence: CASSLGQQETQYF. CDR3 DNA: TGTGCCAGCAGCTTGGGACAACAAGAGACCCAGTACTTC.